This T cell receptor (beta chain) appears in the sequencing data of a study of control samples from healthy donors and cancer patients. The length of the CDR3 is 17 residues. Losses at the gene ends were 4 bases for V and 4 bases for J; bases not matched to a gene: 12. The table came from immunoSEQ multiplex PCR; TCRdb's copy has only in-frame clones and leaves some out. Of approximately 160,000 clones listed, approximately 94% are singletons. The sequencing input was blood. The TCR was taken from a woman aged 18-29 years in good health. The chain uses TRBV23-1 and TRBJ1-5, with 8 bases matching TRBD1. TRBV23-1 is an ORF, and what it does is uncertain. The CDR3 region is CASSLEKGGQGNQPQHF. In nucleotides, the CDR3 is TGCGCCAGCAGTCTTGAGAAGGGAGGACAGGGAAATCAGCCCCAGCATTTT.